This TCR beta chain was obtained from a study of beta chain features in type 1 diabetes. All of the isolated RNA was reverse transcribed, so expressed TCRB transcripts were sequenced. The table came from immunoSEQ multiplex PCR; TCRdb's copy has only in-frame clones and leaves some out. The sample contains a few hundred thousand clones, around 26% of which appear only once. Study results and caveats: Type 1 diabetes patients showed a moderate but significant shortening of TCRB CDR3s in all four CD4+ subsets. Whether TCRB rearrangement is influenced by HLA type was left unresolved in this analysis.

Concerning this clone itself: Its cognate antigen is unknown.

The sequence was obtained from a man aged 30 to 39 in good health. Sequencing used central memory CD4+ T cells from blood.

The CDR3 bases are TGTGCCTGGAGCGTCCTATCGGGACAGGGATACTATGGCTACACCTTC. It is translated as CAWSVLSGQGYYGYTF. The genes are TRBV30 and TRBJ1-2; 9 bases line up with TRBD1. J gave up 3 bases and V 3 bases, and 11 bases lay outside the gene matches. In germline, CDR1 is GTSNPN, CDR2 SVGIG (reference sequence). The CDR3 is made up of 16 amino acids.